A single sample is the source of the 18 T cell receptor beta chains below, sequenced in a study of blood T cell repertoires in COVID-19. Sequencing used immunoSEQ multiplex PCR; TCRdb keeps in-frame clones, though not all of them. Counted here are some 300,000 clones, approximately 86% occurring once; the ten biggest clones make up around 14%. Source material: peripheral blood. The receptors were sampled from a woman in her 70s with COVID-19, enrolled during active disease.

This clone was seen once. This chain links TRBV15 with TRBJ2-7; 10 bases map to TRBD1. Germline V gene sequence: CDR1 LNHNV, CDR2 YYDKDF (reference sequence). V was clipped by 0 bases and J by 5 bases; unmatched bases: 7. The CDR3 extends over 16 amino acids. The CDR3 reads CATSRDTPDRGDEQYF. The CDR3 coding sequence is TGTGCCACCAGCAGAGATACCCCGGACAGGGGGGACGAGCAGTACTTC.

V usage is TRBV19 and J usage is TRBJ2-3, with TRBD2 identical over 16 bases. CDR3 length: 20 amino acids. Per germline, CDR1 LNHDA and CDR2 SQIVND (reference sequence). The V and J ends lost 5 bases and 2 bases, in that order; junction bases with no gene match: 13. CDR3 region: CASSGRPGLAGGQTTDTQYF. The CDR3 coding sequence is TGTGCCAGTAGTGGCCGTCCGGGACTAGCGGGGGGGCAGACCACAGATACGCAGTATTTT.

V and J are TRBV28 and TRBJ2-1, with D possibly being TRBD2 (5 bases). Germline assignment: CDR1 MDHEN and CDR2 SYDVKM. This CDR3 region has 15 residues. V lost 3 bases, J lost 9 bases, and 18 bases lay in between. DNA of the CDR3: TGTGCCAGCAGTTTGAGTGCGACCGGAGGAGGTGAGCAGTTCTTC. The encoded protein is CASSLSATGGGEQFF.

The rearrangement joins TRBV6-2 or TRBV6-3 to TRBJ2-3; TRBD2 matches 11 bases. Germline assignment: CDR1 MNHEY and CDR2 SVGEGT. The CDR3 covers 16 residues. J was trimmed by 2 bases and V by 5 bases; bases with no gene match: 6. The CDR3: CASSPRLAGFTDTQYF. The CDR3 DNA is TGTGCCAGCAGTCCCCGACTAGCGGGGTTCACAGATACGCAGTATTTT.

V and J are TRBV28 and TRBJ1-1; D is unclear. The CDR3 is made up of 17 amino acids. Trimming left V 7 bases short and J 0 bases short, with 21 bases between. Germline assignment: CDR1 MDHEN and CDR2 SYDVKM. This chain's CDR3 is CASNSLTVSLLNTEAFF. The CDR3 DNA sequence: TGTGCCAGCAACAGTTTGACGGTCAGCCTTCTGAACACTGAAGCTTTCTTT.

The V gene is TRBV5-7, the J gene TRBJ1-1; perhaps TRBD1 as D (5 bases). TRBV5-7 is recorded as an ORF, its role being uncertain. The V and J ends lost 2 bases and 5 bases respectively, with 13 bases between them. CDR3 length equals 14 residues. The CDR3 is CASSFRGGGTEAFF. CDR3 in DNA: TGTGCCAGCAGCTTTAGGGGCGGCGGAACTGAAGCTTTCTTT.

The CDR3 region has the DNA TGTGCCAGCAGCCCTGGGGGGGCTAATGAAAAACTGTTTTTT. Protein sequence: CASSPGGANEKLFF. The chain combines TRBV28 with TRBJ1-4; tentative D call: TRBD1 (5 bases). The CDR3 consists of 14 residues. Germline CDR1 reads MDHEN; CDR2 reads SYDVKM. The germline V and J ends were trimmed by 6 bases and 3 bases, with 11 bases remaining between them.

The rearrangement joins TRBV5-1 to TRBJ1-3; D call uncertain. This CDR3 contains 15 residues. The V gene's germline CDR1 is SGHRS and CDR2 YFSETQ. V dropped 3 bases and J dropped 2 bases, with 12 bases sitting between them. DNA of the CDR3: TGCGCCAGCAGCTATACCGGGAAAACTGGAAACACCATATATTTT. Its protein product is CASSYTGKTGNTIYF.

The gene calls are TRBV15 and TRBJ2-1, with D perhaps TRBD2 (5 bases). The CDR3 is made up of 14 amino acids. Germline lookup yields CDR1 LNHNV and CDR2 YYDKDF (reference sequence). V lost 5 bases to trimming and J lost 0 bases, with 8 bases between them. In DNA, the CDR3 is TGTGCCACCAGCGGCGGGTCCTCCTACAATGAGCAGTTCTTC. Translation: CATSGGSSYNEQFF.

The genes are TRBV7-2 and TRBJ2-1; 8 nucleotides line up with TRBD2. J was trimmed by 7 bases and V by 3 bases; bases with no gene match: 11. The CDR3 is 16 amino acids. CDR1 is SGHTA and CDR2 is FQGNSA in the germline V gene. Here the CDR3 DNA reads TGTGCCAGCAGCTTTGGCCCCGGACTAGCTGGGAATGAGCAGTTCTTC. Amino acids: CASSFGPGLAGNEQFF. The entire variable domain, with the rest obtained from reference TRBV7-2 and TRBJ2-1, is as follows: GAGVSQSPSNKVTEKGKDVELRCDPISGHTALYWYRQSLGQGLEFLIYFQGNSAPDKSGLPSDRFSAERTGGSVSTLTIQRTQQEDSAVYLCASSFGPGLAGNEQFFGPGTRLTVL.

The gene calls are TRBV27 and TRBJ1-6; D is perhaps TRBD1 (6 bases). The CDR3 runs to 16 residues. Trimming cost V 6 bases and J 6 bases, with 18 bases left between them. Germline CDR1 is MNHEY and CDR2 is SMNVEV (reference sequence). The CDR3 nucleotides read TGTGCCAGCAGCCGAACCCGACAGGATCTTAATTCACCCCTCCACTTT. This translates into CASSRTRQDLNSPLHF.

This clone is a singleton in its sample. The chain combines TRBV9 with TRBJ2-7; TRBD2 matches 8 bases. The CDR3 totals 14 residues. Germline V gene sequence: CDR1 SGDLS, CDR2 YYNGEE. The V gene end was trimmed by 6 bases and the J gene end by 7 bases; junction bases not matched to a gene: 12. In nucleotides, the CDR3 is TGTGCCAGCACCCCGTCGGGGGGGGCCTGGGAGCAGTACTTC. Encoded protein: CASTPSGGAWEQYF.

The gene calls are TRBV5-5 and TRBJ2-3, with D perhaps TRBD2 (5 bases). CDR3 size: 15 residues. Per the germline V gene, CDR1 is SGHKS and CDR2 is YYEKEE (reference sequence). Trimming left V 0 bases short and J 0 bases short, with 8 bases between. The CDR3 spells CASSLGKRSTDTQYF. CDR3 sequence (DNA): TGTGCCAGCAGCTTGGGTAAGCGGAGCACAGATACGCAGTATTTT.

The chain has TRBV7-2 and TRBJ2-7; the D gene is possibly TRBD2 (5 bases). Trimming took off 6 bases at V and 3 bases at J, with 21 bases between the two ends. The CDR3 spans 16 residues. Germline V lookup: CDR1 SGHTA, CDR2 FQGNSA. For the CDR3, the DNA is TGTGCCAGCAGTCAAGGGTCGGGGAGAGGGTACTACGAGCAGTACTTC. Its protein is CASSQGSGRGYYEQYF.

Points on this clone: The same CDR3 can be traced to other DNA sequences in this sample. The rearrangement uses TRBV9 and TRBJ1-1; D may be TRBD1 (6 bases). The CDR3 spans 14 residues. V lost 0 bases to trimming and J lost 5 bases, with 11 bases between them. CDR1 is SGDLS and CDR2 is YYNGEE in the germline V gene. The CDR3 bases are TGTGCCAGCAGCGTAGGGGGGCTGGGGACTGAAGCTTTCTTT. This translates into CASSVGGLGTEAFF.

This chain links TRBV2 with TRBJ2-3; D uncertain. CDR3 length equals 13 residues. V gave up 2 bases and J gave up 2 bases, with 5 bases separating them. CDR1 is SNHLY and CDR2 is FYNNEI in the germline V gene. The CDR3 is CASSESLTDTQYF. In DNA, the CDR3 is TGTGCCAGCAGTGAAAGCCTCACAGATACGCAGTATTTT. The full variable domain, its missing parts supplied by reference TRBV2 and TRBJ2-3, is EPEVTQTPSHQVTQMGQEVILRCVPISNHLYFYWYRQILGQKVEFLVSFYNNEISEKSEIFDDQFSVERPDGSNFTLKIRSTKLEDSAMYFCASSESLTDTQYFGPGTRLTVL.

The CDR3 here is CASSVDGLAGGQDTETQYF. DNA for the CDR3: TGTGCCAGCAGCGTAGACGGACTAGCGGGGGGGCAAGACACAGAGACCCAGTACTTC. The chain employs TRBV9 and TRBJ2-5; 15 bases match TRBD2. Germline CDR1 and CDR2: SGDLS and YYNGEE. Trimming took 0 bases from V and 4 from J; bases not matched to a gene: 10. The CDR3 is 19 residues long.

J is TRBJ1-1 and V is TRBV18; D uncertain. V was pared by 6 bases and J by 5 bases, with 13 bases between. The CDR3 is 13 residues long. Germline V gene sequence: CDR1 KGHSH, CDR2 LQKENI. Written as DNA, the CDR3 is TGTGCCAGCTCGATGAGGGATAGGACTGAAGCTTTCTTT. It yields the protein CASSMRDRTEAFF.